This TCR beta chain was found in a study of cytomegalovirus exposure and HLA in healthy donors. Study observations and caveats: Investigators reported 150 to 200 TCR beta chains as tied to cytomegalovirus. An analysis done earlier found most TCR beta V segments productive about 87% or about 30% of the time.

13 Jbeta primers and 60 Vbeta primers were used for the PCR. This table comes from immunoSEQ multiplex PCR, and its TCRdb copy is limited to in-frame clones, with some not included. The sample lists roughly 100,000 clones; over 65% were seen once. The germline V gene encodes CDR1 PRHDT and CDR2 FYEKMQ (reference sequence). CDR3 length equals 13 residues. Trimming left V 1 base short and J 5 bases short, with 5 bases between. This clone showed up many times. Its antigen is undetermined. The TCR comes from a female donor in good health and CMV-seropositive. The chain is built from TRBV13 and TRBJ1-4; D uncertain. Sequencing was carried out using PBMCs. The CDR3, as DNA: TGTGCCAGCAGCTTAGACAGAAATGAAAAACTGTTTTTT. Its translation: CASSLDRNEKLFF.